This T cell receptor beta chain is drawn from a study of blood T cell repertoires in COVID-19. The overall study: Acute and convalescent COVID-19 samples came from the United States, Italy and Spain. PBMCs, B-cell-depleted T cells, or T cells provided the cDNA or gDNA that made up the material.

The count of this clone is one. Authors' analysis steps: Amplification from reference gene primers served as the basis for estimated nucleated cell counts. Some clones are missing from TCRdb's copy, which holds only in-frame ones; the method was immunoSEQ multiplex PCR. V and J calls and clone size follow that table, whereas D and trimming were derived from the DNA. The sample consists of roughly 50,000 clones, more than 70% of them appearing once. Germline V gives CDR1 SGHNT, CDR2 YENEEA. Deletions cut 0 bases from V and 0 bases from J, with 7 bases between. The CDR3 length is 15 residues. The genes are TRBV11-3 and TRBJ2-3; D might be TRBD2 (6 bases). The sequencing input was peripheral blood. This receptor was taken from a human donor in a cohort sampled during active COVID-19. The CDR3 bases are TGTGCCAGCAGCTTAGAAGGGACTAGCACAGATACGCAGTATTTT. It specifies CASSLEGTSTDTQYF.